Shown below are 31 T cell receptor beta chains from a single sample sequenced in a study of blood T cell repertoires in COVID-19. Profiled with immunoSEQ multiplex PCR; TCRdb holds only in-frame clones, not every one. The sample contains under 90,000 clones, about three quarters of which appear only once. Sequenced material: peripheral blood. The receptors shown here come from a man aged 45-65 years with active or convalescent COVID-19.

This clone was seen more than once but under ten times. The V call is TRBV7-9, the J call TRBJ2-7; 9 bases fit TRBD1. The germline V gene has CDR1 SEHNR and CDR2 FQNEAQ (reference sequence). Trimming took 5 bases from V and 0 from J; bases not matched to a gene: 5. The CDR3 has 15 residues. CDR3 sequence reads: CASSPGQGGSYEQYF. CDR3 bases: TGTGCCAGCAGCCCGGGACAGGGCGGCTCCTACGAGCAGTACTTC.

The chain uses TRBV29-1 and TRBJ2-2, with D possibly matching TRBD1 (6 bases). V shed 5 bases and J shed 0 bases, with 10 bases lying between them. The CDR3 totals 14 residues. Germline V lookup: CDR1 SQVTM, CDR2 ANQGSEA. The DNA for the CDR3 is TGCAGCGTTACCGGGACACCGAACACCGGGGAGCTGTTTTTT. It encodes CSVTGTPNTGELFF.

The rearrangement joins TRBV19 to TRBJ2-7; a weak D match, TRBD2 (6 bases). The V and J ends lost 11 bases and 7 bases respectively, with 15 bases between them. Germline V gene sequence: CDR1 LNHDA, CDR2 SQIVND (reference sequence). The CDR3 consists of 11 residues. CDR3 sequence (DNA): TGTGCCGGGACTGCCTCTTGGGAGCAGTACTTC. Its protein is CAGTASWEQYF. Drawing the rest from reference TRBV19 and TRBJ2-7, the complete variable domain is DGGITQSPKYLFRKEGQNVTLSCEQNLNHDAMYWYRQDPGQGLRLIYYSQIVNDFQKGDIAEGYSVSREKKESFPLTVTSAQKNPTAFYLCAGTASWEQYFGPGTRLTVT.

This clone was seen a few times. The CDR3 sequence: CASSRQATSYGYTF. The CDR3 DNA sequence: TGTGCCAGTAGTAGGCAGGCGACCAGCTATGGCTACACCTTC. The chain uses TRBV19 and TRBJ1-2; D uncertain. Germline-derived CDR1 and CDR2 are LNHDA and SQIVND (reference sequence). V lost 4 bases and J lost 4, with 13 bases in between. There are 14 residues in the CDR3.

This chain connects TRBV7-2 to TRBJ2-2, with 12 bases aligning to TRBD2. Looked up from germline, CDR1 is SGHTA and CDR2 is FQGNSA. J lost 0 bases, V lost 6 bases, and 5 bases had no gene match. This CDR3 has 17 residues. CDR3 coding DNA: TGTGCCAGCAGACTAGCGGGGGGTCTGACGAACACCGGGGAGCTGTTTTTT. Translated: CASRLAGGLTNTGELFF.

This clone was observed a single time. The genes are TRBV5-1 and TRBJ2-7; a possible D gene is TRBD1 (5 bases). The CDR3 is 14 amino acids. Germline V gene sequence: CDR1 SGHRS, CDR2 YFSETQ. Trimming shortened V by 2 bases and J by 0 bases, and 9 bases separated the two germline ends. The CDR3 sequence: CASSFRQTSYEQYF. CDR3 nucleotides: TGCGCCAGCAGCTTCCGACAGACCTCCTACGAGCAGTACTTC.

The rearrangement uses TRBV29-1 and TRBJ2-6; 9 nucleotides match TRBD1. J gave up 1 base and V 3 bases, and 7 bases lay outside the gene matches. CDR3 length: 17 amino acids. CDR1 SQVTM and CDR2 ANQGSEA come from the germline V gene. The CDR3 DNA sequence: TGCAGCGTTGACGGGGGACAGGGTGGATCTGGGGCCAACGTCCTGACTTTC. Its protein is CSVDGGQGGSGANVLTF.

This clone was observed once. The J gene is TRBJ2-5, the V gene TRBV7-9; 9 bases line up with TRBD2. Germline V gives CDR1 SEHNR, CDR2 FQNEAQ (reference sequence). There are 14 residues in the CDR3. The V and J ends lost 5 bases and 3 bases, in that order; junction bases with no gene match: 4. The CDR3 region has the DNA TGTGCCAGCAGCCGGACTAGCGATGAAGAGACCCAGTACTTC. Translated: CASSRTSDEETQYF.

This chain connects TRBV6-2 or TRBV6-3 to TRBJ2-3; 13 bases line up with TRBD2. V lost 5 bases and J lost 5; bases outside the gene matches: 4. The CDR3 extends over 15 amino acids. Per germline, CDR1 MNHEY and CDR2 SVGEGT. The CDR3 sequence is CASSQLAGGRDTQYF. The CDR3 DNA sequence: TGTGCCAGCAGTCAACTAGCGGGGGGGCGAGATACGCAGTATTTT.

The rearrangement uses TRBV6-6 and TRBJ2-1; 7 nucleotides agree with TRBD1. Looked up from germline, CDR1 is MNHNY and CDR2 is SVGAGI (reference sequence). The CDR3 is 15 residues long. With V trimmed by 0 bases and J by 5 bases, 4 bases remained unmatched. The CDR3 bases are TGTGCCAGCAGTTACTCCGGACAGGCCCACAATGAGCAGTTCTTC. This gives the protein CASSYSGQAHNEQFF.

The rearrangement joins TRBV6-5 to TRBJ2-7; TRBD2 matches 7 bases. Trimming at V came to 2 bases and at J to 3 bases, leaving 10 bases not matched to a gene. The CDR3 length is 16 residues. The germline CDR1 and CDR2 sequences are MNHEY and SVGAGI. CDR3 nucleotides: TGTGCCAGCAGTTACGGTGCCCCGGGACTAAACTACGAGCAGTACTTC. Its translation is CASSYGAPGLNYEQYF.

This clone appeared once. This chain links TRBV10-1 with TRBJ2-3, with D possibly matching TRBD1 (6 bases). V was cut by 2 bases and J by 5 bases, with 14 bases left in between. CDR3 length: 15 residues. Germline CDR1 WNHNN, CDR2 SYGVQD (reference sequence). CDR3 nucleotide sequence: TGCGCCAGCAGTGAGGGGGGCAAGCCTGAAGATACGCAGTATTTT. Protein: CASSEGGKPEDTQYF.

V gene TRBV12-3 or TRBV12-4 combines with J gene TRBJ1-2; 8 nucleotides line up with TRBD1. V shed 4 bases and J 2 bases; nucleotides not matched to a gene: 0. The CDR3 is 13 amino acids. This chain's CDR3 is CASSWTGNYGYTF. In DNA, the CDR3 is TGTGCCAGCAGTTGGACAGGGAACTATGGCTACACCTTC.

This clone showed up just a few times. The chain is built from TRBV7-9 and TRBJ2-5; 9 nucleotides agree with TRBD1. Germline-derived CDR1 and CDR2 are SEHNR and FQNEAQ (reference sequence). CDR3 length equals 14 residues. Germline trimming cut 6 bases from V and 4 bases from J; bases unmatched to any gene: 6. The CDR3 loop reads CASRTGTGRETQYF. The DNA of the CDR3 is TGTGCCAGCAGGACCGGGACAGGGAGAGAGACCCAGTACTTC.

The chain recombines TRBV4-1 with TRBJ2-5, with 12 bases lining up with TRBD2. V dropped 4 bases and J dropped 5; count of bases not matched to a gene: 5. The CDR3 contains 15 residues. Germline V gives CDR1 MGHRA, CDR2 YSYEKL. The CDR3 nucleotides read TGCGCCAGCAGCCGGACTAGCGGGGTAGGGGAGACCCAGTACTTC. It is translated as CASSRTSGVGETQYF.

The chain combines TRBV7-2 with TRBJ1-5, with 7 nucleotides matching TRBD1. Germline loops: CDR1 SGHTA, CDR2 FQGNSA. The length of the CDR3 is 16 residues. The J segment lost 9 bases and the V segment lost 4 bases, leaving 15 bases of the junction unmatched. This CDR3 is CASSSSPRTGQGPQHF. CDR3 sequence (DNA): TGTGCCAGCAGCTCTAGCCCCCGGACAGGCCAGGGGCCCCAGCATTTT.

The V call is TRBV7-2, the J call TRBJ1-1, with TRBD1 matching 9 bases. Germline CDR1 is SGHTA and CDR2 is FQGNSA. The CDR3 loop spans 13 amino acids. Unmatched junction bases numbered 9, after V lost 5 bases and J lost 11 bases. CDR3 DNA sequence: TGTGCCAGCAGCCCATCCGGGACAGGGACCGCTTTCTTT. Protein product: CASSPSGTGTAFF.

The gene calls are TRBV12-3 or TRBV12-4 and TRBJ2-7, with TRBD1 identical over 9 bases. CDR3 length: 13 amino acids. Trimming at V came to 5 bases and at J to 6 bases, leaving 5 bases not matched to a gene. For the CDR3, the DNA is TGTGCCAGCAGTGCGCAGACAGGGGGCGAGCAGTACTTC. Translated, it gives CASSAQTGGEQYF.

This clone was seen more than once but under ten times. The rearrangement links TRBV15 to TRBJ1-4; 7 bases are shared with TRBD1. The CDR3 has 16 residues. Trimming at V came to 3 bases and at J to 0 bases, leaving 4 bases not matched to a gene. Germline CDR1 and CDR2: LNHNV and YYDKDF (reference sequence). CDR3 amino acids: CATSSRQGATNEKLFF. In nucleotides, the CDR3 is TGTGCCACCAGCAGCAGACAGGGAGCAACTAATGAAAAACTGTTTTTT.

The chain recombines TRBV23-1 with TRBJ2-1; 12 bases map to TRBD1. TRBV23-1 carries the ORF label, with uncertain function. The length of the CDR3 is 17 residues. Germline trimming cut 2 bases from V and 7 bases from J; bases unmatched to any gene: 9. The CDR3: CASSQGKGDRGRNEQFF. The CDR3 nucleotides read TGCGCCAGCAGTCAAGGGAAGGGGGACAGGGGGCGTAATGAGCAGTTCTTC.

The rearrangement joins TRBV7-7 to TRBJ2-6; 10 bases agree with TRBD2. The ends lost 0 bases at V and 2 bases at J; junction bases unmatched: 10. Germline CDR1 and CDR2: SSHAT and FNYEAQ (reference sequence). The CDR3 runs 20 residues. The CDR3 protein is CASSLAPSSGGVTGANVLTF. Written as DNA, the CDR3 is TGTGCCAGCAGCTTAGCCCCCTCGAGCGGGGGGGTAACTGGGGCCAACGTCCTGACTTTC.

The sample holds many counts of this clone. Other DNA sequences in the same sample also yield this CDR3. CDR3 nucleotides: TGTGCCAGCAGTTACTCGAGGGTTTACAATGAGCAGTTCTTC. Translated, it gives CASSYSRVYNEQFF. The V call is TRBV6-6, the J call TRBJ2-1; tentative D call: TRBD2 (5 bases). Trimming shortened V by 0 bases and J by 4 bases, and 7 bases separated the two germline ends. The CDR3 has 14 amino acids. The germline V gene has CDR1 MNHNY and CDR2 SVGAGI (reference sequence).

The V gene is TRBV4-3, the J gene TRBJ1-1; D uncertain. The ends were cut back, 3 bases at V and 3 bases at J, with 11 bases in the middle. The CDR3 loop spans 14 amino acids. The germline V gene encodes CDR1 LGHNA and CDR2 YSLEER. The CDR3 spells CASSQAAPYTEAFF. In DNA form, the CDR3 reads TGCGCCAGCAGCCAGGCTGCACCGTACACTGAAGCTTTCTTT.

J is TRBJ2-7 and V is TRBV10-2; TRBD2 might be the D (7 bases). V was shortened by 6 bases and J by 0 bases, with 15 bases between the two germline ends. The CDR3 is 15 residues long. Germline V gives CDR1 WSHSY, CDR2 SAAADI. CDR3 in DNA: TGCGCCAGCAGACGCGCCGGGGGGCGCTCCTACGAGCAGTACTTC. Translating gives CASRRAGGRSYEQYF.

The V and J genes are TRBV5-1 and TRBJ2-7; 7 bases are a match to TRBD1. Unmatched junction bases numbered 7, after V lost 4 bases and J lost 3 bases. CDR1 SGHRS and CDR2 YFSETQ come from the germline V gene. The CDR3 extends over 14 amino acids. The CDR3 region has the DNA TGCGCCAGCAGCCTCCGGGACAGCCACTACGAGCAGTACTTC. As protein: CASSLRDSHYEQYF.

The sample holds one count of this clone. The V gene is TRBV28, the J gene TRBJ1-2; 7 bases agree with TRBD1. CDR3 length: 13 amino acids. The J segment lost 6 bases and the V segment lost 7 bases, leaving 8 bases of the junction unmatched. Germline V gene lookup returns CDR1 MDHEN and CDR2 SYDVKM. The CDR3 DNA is TGTGCCAGCACCATCGACAGGGCCCATGGCTACACCTTC. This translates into CASTIDRAHGYTF.

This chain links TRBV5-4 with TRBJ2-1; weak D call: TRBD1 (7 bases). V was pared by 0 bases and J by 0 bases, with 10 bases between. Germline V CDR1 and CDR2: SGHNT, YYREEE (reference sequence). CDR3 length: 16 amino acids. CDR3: CASSLGGDSSYNEQFF. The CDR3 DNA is TGTGCCAGCAGCTTGGGCGGGGACAGCTCCTACAATGAGCAGTTCTTC.

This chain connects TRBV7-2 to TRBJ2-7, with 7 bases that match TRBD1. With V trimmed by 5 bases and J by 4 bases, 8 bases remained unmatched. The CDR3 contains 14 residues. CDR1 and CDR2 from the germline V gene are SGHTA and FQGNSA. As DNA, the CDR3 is TGTGCCAGCAGCGTACGGGACAGACAGTACGAGCAGTACTTC. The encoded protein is CASSVRDRQYEQYF.

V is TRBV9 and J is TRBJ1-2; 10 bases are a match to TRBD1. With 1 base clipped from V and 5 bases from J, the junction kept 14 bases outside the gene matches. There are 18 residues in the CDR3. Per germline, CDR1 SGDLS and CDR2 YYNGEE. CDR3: CASSVCRDRGAVRYGYTF. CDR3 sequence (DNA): TGTGCCAGCAGCGTATGTCGGGACAGGGGTGCGGTACGGTATGGCTACACCTTC.

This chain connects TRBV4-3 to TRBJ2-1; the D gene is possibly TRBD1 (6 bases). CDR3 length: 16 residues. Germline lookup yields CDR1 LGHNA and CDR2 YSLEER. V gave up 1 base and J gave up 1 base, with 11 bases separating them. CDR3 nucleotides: TGCGCCAGCAGCCAAGGGGCCCAGGGGTCCTACAATGAGCAGTTCTTC. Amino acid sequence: CASSQGAQGSYNEQFF.

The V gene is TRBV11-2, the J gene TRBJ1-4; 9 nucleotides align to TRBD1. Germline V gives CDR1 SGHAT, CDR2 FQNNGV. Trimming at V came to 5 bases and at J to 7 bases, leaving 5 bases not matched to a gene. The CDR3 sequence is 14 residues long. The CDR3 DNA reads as TGTGCCAGCAGCCCTGGGACAGGGACTGAAAAACTGTTTTTT. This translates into CASSPGTGTEKLFF.